This passage covers 26 T cell receptor beta chains from one sample sequenced in a study of breast tumors, draining lymph nodes, adjacent tissues. Samples came from axillary lymph nodes draining the breast cancer. Each CDR3 protein gets one entry after TCRdb re-called the multiplex PCR reads with MiXCR. The profile shows about 170,000 distinct CDR3 sequences, about 34% of them singletons. Sequencing was done on a sample of axillary lymph node tissue. These receptors originate from a female donor with breast cancer. Some clones in this sample may be carry-over from other donors' samples.

The V and J genes are TRBV14 and TRBJ1-2; D remains unclear. Deletions cut 3 bases from V and 4 bases from J, with 15 bases between. The germline gives CDR1 SGHDN, CDR2 FVKESK. There are 15 residues in the CDR3. CDR3 protein: CASSHVDFMGYGYTF. DNA of the CDR3: TGTGCCAGCAGCCATGTGGACTTCATGGGCTATGGCTACACCTTC.

The V gene is TRBV7-2, the J gene TRBJ2-3; 7 bases agree with TRBD1. V lost 8 bases, J lost 2 bases, and 10 bases stayed unmatched. The length of the CDR3 is 15 residues. The germline V gene encodes CDR1 SGHTA and CDR2 FQGNSA. The CDR3 region is CASGLNRGVTDTQYF. The CDR3 bases are TGTGCCAGCGGCCTGAACAGGGGAGTCACAGATACGCAGTATTTT.

This clonotype was observed many times. This chain joins TRBV28 and TRBJ2-3, with D uncertain. This CDR3 spans 11 amino acids. With 7 bases removed from V and 9 bases from J, the gap between germline ends came to 11 bases. Germline V gene sequence: CDR1 MDHEN, CDR2 SYDVKM. This chain's CDR3 is CASTRGRTQYF. CDR3 nucleotides: TGTGCCAGCACTAGAGGCAGGACGCAGTATTTT. The whole variable domain, filled in from reference TRBV28 and TRBJ2-3, reads DVKVTQSSRYLVKRTGEKVFLECVQDMDHENMFWYRQDPGLGLRLIYFSYDVKMKEKGDIPEGYSVSREKKERFSLILESASTNQTSMYLCASTRGRTQYFGPGTRLTVL.

This clonotype was observed a handful of times. A much larger clone lies one base from this, so it may be a read error. The chain employs TRBV20-1 and TRBJ1-5; possible D gene TRBD1, 5 bases. In germline, CDR1 is DFQATT, CDR2 SNEGSKA (reference sequence). The CDR3 sequence is 15 residues long. V shed 0 bases and J shed 6 bases, with 15 bases lying between them. The CDR3: CSARDWTHQAQPQHF. The CDR3 DNA is TGCAGTGCTAGAGATTGGACACACCAGGCTCAGCCCCAGCATTTT.

The genes are TRBV19 and TRBJ2-6, with D maybe TRBD1 (5 bases). With 2 bases removed from V and 0 bases from J, the gap between germline ends came to 11 bases. This CDR3 spans 17 amino acids. In germline, CDR1 is LNHDA, CDR2 SQIVND (reference sequence). CDR3 bases: TGTGCCAGTAGTATAAGGACAAGGAGCTCTGGGGCCAACGTCCTGACTTTC. Translating it yields CASSIRTRSSGANVLTF.

The chain links TRBV4-2 to TRBJ1-1, with D perhaps TRBD1 (5 bases). The ends were cut back, 1 base at V and 1 base at J, with 10 bases in the middle. This CDR3 is 15 amino acids long. Germline V gene data show CDR1 as LGHNA and CDR2 as YNFKEQ. CDR3 in DNA: TGTGCCAGCAGCCAAGTGGGGGGAGCGAACACTGAAGCTTTCTTT. Its translation is CASSQVGGANTEAFF.

This clonotype was counted only a few times. This rearrangement joins TRBV20-1 to TRBJ2-1; 8 positions match TRBD2. V lost 1 base to trimming and J lost 4 bases; unmatched junction nucleotides: 9. The CDR3 consists of 16 residues. The germline gives CDR1 DFQATT, CDR2 SNEGSKA (reference sequence). The CDR3 loop is CSARALGGRRYNEQFF. The CDR3 DNA reads as TGCAGTGCTAGAGCCCTAGGCGGGAGGAGGTACAATGAGCAGTTCTTC.

The chain couples TRBV6-5 to TRBJ2-3; 7 bases align to TRBD2. The CDR3 is 17 amino acids. CDR1 and CDR2 (germline): MNHEY, SVGAGI. V was pared by 7 bases and J by 11 bases, with 24 bases of the junction left unmatched. CDR3 region: CASTPPGREGRYNEQYF. CDR3 in DNA: TGTGCCAGCACCCCCCCGGGGAGGGAGGGCCGCTACAATGAGCAGTATTTT.

The gene calls are TRBV20-1 and TRBJ2-7, with 10 bases aligning to TRBD2. Germline CDR1 reads DFQATT; CDR2 reads SNEGSKA (reference sequence). This CDR3 has 13 amino acids. V trimming: 5 bases; J trimming: 2 bases; junction bases outside the gene matches: 3. The CDR3 DNA reads as TGCAGTGCTGAGCTAGCGGGGGCCTACGAGCAGTACTTC. Translated: CSAELAGAYEQYF.

This clonotype was detected a few times. V is TRBV6-2 or TRBV6-3 and J is TRBJ2-7; 11 nucleotides match TRBD2. The CDR3 has 15 amino acids. CDR1 is MNHEY and CDR2 is SVGEGT in the germline V gene. V lost 5 bases and J lost 3; bases outside the gene matches: 6. This CDR3 is CASSHRTSGSYEQYF. CDR3 DNA: TGTGCCAGCAGTCACCGAACTAGCGGGAGCTACGAGCAGTACTTC.

This clonotype was counted ten times or more. V usage is TRBV6-4 and J usage is TRBJ1-6, with TRBD1 as a possible D gene (6 bases). This CDR3 is 15 amino acids long. The germline gives CDR1 MRHNA, CDR2 SNTAGT. Trimming cost V 5 bases and J 6 bases, with 14 bases left between them. The CDR3 reads CASSPEEGGNSPLHF. As DNA, the CDR3 is TGTGCCAGCAGTCCAGAGGAGGGGGGTAATTCACCCCTCCACTTT.

This clonotype was picked up many times. The chain employs TRBV3-1 and TRBJ2-5, with 10 bases matching TRBD1. This CDR3 has 14 residues. V gave up 4 bases and J gave up 7 bases; unmatched junction bases: 6. CDR1 is LGHDT and CDR2 is YNNKEL in the germline V gene (reference sequence). The CDR3 DNA follows: TGTGCCAGCAGCCCCCGGGACAGGGGAAGGACCCAGTACTTC. Its translation is CASSPRDRGRTQYF.

There are many counts of this clonotype. The rearrangement links TRBV6-5 to TRBJ1-6, with D maybe TRBD1 (6 bases). The CDR3 covers 15 residues. V was pared by 3 bases and J by 7 bases, with 13 bases between. Germline CDR1 reads MNHEY; CDR2 reads SVGAGI. CDR3 region: CASSYRGQGNSPLHF. CDR3 in DNA: TGTGCCAGCAGTTATAGGGGACAAGGAAATTCACCCCTCCACTTT.

This clonotype was observed many times. The V and J genes are TRBV5-1 and TRBJ2-7; no clear D. The CDR3 covers 11 residues. The germline V gene has CDR1 SGHRS and CDR2 YFSETQ. Trimming removed 4 bases from V and 4 bases from J, with 6 bases in between. Here the CDR3 DNA reads TGCGCCAGCAGCACAGCATACGAGCAGTACTTC. This sequence encodes CASSTAYEQYF.

This clonotype was counted at least ten times. The V gene is TRBV4-1, the J gene TRBJ2-7; D is ambiguous. CDR3 length: 15 amino acids. V lost 0 bases to trimming and J lost 7 bases, with 16 bases between them. Germline values: CDR1 MGHRA, CDR2 YSYEKL. The CDR3 nucleotides are TGCGCCAGCAGCCAAGATAGCTCCGTCTTGTTTGAGCAGTACTTC. Translating gives CASSQDSSVLFEQYF.

For the CDR3, the DNA is TGTGCCAGCAGTTTTCAACAGGGGGTCTACGAGCAGTACTTC. It yields the protein CASSFQQGVYEQYF. V gene TRBV28 combines with J gene TRBJ2-7; 8 nucleotides agree with TRBD1. V gave up 3 bases and J gave up 3 bases; unmatched junction bases: 4. The germline gives CDR1 MDHEN, CDR2 SYDVKM. The CDR3 extends over 14 amino acids.

The sample holds many counts of this clonotype. The CDR3: CASSFGTSGLPYNEQFF. CDR3 DNA sequence: TGCGCCAGCAGCTTTGGGACTAGCGGTTTACCCTACAATGAGCAGTTCTTC. The chain is built from TRBV5-1 and TRBJ2-1; 11 nucleotides align to TRBD2. The germline V gene has CDR1 SGHRS and CDR2 YFSETQ. The CDR3 has 17 residues. Losses at the gene ends were 2 bases for V and 2 bases for J; bases not matched to a gene: 6.

There are many counts of this clonotype. The CDR3: CAIGEGGREKLFF. CDR3 DNA sequence: TGTGCCATCGGGGAGGGAGGAAGGGAAAAACTGTTTTTT. The gene calls are TRBV12-3 or TRBV12-4 and TRBJ1-4; no clear D. V was pared by 10 bases and J by 8 bases, with 17 bases between. The CDR3 is made up of 13 amino acids.

In this sample, this clonotype turned up many times. The DNA of the CDR3 is TGTGCCAGCAGCACCATCGGACGGCCCGGGGCCAACGTCCTGACTTTC. It translates to CASSTIGRPGANVLTF. V and J are TRBV5-6 and TRBJ2-6, with D uncertain. Germline V lookup: CDR1 SGHDT, CDR2 YYEEEE. V shed 4 bases and J shed 4 bases, with 15 bases lying between them. This CDR3 is 16 amino acids long.

This clonotype came up many times. The CDR3 nucleotides are TGTGCCAGCACCCGCCAGCTAGCGGGTCATAACACCGGGGAGCTGTTTTTT. Its translation is CASTRQLAGHNTGELFF. The chain recombines TRBV6-5 with TRBJ2-2, with TRBD2 matching over 8 bases. V was clipped by 7 bases and J by 2 bases; unmatched bases: 12. The CDR3 extends over 17 amino acids. Germline V lookup: CDR1 MNHEY, CDR2 SVGAGI.

The chain employs TRBV30 and TRBJ1-1, with unresolved D. V was shortened by 2 bases and J by 0 bases, with 7 bases between the two germline ends. CDR1 GTSNPN and CDR2 SVGIG come from the germline V gene (reference sequence). The CDR3 extends over 13 amino acids. In nucleotides, the CDR3 is TGTGCCTGGAGTTACACTATGAACACTGAAGCTTTCTTT. Protein: CAWSYTMNTEAFF.

This clonotype appeared many times. This chain connects TRBV6-5 to TRBJ2-3; possible D gene TRBD1, 5 bases. The CDR3 totals 15 residues. Germline lookup yields CDR1 MNHEY and CDR2 SVGAGI. Trimming shortened V by 4 bases and J by 2 bases, and 13 bases separated the two germline ends. The CDR3 here is CASSSSRANTDTQYF. The CDR3 nucleotides are TGTGCCAGCAGTTCCAGCAGGGCAAACACAGATACGCAGTATTTT.

This clonotype was counted many times. This chain connects TRBV20-1 to TRBJ2-2; D unclear. CDR1 and CDR2 (germline): DFQATT, SNEGSKA (reference sequence). V was pared by 6 bases and J by 0 bases, with 11 bases between. The CDR3 sequence is 14 residues long. CDR3 nucleotides: TGCAGTGCGGGGTGGAAAGCGAACACCGGGGAGCTGTTTTTT. This sequence encodes CSAGWKANTGELFF.

This clonotype was detected many times. The chain links TRBV20-1 to TRBJ2-6; a possible D gene is TRBD1 (5 bases). Trimming removed 2 bases at V and 0 bases at J, with 8 bases between. Germline V CDR1 and CDR2: DFQATT, SNEGSKA (reference sequence). The CDR3 consists of 15 residues. CDR3 sequence (DNA): TGCAGTGCTAGACCAGGGTACTCTGGGGCCAACGTCCTGACTTTC. This translates into CSARPGYSGANVLTF.

The V and J genes are TRBV12-3 or TRBV12-4 and TRBJ1-4, with a weak D call TRBD1 (5 bases). This CDR3 region has 14 residues. The V and J ends lost 6 bases and 8 bases respectively, with 16 bases between them. This CDR3 reads CASSPPSGGEKLFF. The CDR3 coding sequence is TGTGCCAGCAGCCCACCTAGCGGGGGGGAAAAACTGTTTTTT.

This chain uses TRBV5-6 with TRBJ2-2; D ambiguous. Germline-derived CDR1 and CDR2 are SGHDT and YYEEEE. V was trimmed by 0 bases and J by 4 bases, leaving 7 bases between them. This CDR3 region has 14 residues. The CDR3 region has the DNA TGTGCCAGCAGCTTGGGGCAGTTCACCGGGGAGCTGTTTTTT. As protein: CASSLGQFTGELFF.